Listed below are T cell receptor beta chains from one sample, sequenced in a study of T cell repertoires in cytomegalovirus infection. TCRdb passed the reads through MiXCR, listing each CDR3 protein once. The top ten hold about an eighth of the sample, which has approximately 400,000 distinct CDR3 sequences, under 40% seen once. The source material was PBMCs. These receptor sequences come from a human donor in good health (CMV status not recorded). Some clones in this sample may be carry-over from other donors' samples. CDR3s leave out the opening cysteine and the closing phenylalanine or tryptophan.

V gene: TRBV19; CDR3 protein: ASSIRSLNTEAF
V gene: TRBV19; CDR3 protein: ASSMTSGGADTQY
V gene: TRBV6-1; CDR3 protein: ASRPPAGSLTGELF
V gene: TRBV2; CDR3 protein: AIREQGATDTQY
V gene: TRBV7-6; CDR3 protein: ASSLRGGAQGAQF
V gene: TRBV28; CDR3 protein: ASKLSGKIPSNYGYT
V gene: TRBV6-5; CDR3 protein: ASRTGQTINYGYT
V gene: TRBV20-1; CDR3 protein: SASGTGNTEAF
V gene: TRBV7-3; CDR3 protein: ASSPGGSLREQF
V gene: TRBV7-2; CDR3 protein: ASSSAAYSNQPQH
V gene: TRBV2; CDR3 protein: ATAVTGSDNSPLQ
V gene: TRBV19; CDR3 protein: ASSFQGGSWANEQF
V gene: TRBV7-9; CDR3 protein: ASSRARDRAYNEQF
V gene: TRBV7-9; CDR3 protein: ASSLRLPESEKLF
V gene: TRBV6-5; CDR3 protein: ASSKGQGREQY
V gene: TRBV15; CDR3 protein: ATSRDLENEQF
V gene: TRBV6-1; CDR3 protein: ASTRRAGGNQPQH
V gene: TRBV11-2; CDR3 protein: ASSPQTGVSQETQY
V gene: TRBV6-6; CDR3 protein: ASRTGSQETQY
V gene: TRBV12-3/TRBV12-4; CDR3 protein: ASTQSWNTEAF
V gene: TRBV7-2; CDR3 protein: ASSLSGTDNTLRSPLH
V gene: TRBV12-3/TRBV12-4; CDR3 protein: ASSLVQSTDTQY
V gene: TRBV27; CDR3 protein: ASSLPGLITDTQY
V gene: TRBV5-8; CDR3 protein: ASSLAGTGVNTGELF
V gene: TRBV7-8; CDR3 protein: ASSSPGQLLNNEQF
V gene: TRBV9; CDR3 protein: ASSVELSPVYEQY
V gene: TRBV6-2/TRBV6-3; CDR3 protein: ASSYSSQPQH
V gene: TRBV5-1; CDR3 protein: ASSYLSDRGNGYT
V gene: TRBV5-1; CDR3 protein: ASSPRGGGMNTEAF